Shown below are 13 T cell receptor beta chains from a single sample sequenced in a study of graft-versus-host responses after intestinal transplantation. Only in-frame clones appear in the TCRdb table, and some are missing; sequencing was by immunoSEQ multiplex PCR. The data show under 45,000 clones, more than 80% seen once. Source: PBMCs, taken approximately 700 days after intestinal transplantation. The receptors shown here come from a human patient who received an intestinal transplant, so some T cells may come from the graft donor.

This chain uses TRBV7-9 with TRBJ2-3, with D tentatively TRBD1 or TRBD2 (5 bases each). Deletions cut 11 bases from V and 3 bases from J, with 18 bases between. This CDR3 has 14 residues. CDR1 and CDR2 (germline): SEHNR, FQNEAQ (reference sequence). In DNA form, the CDR3 reads TGTGCCGGCTGGGGGTCCGAGGGGACAGATACGCAGTATTTT. Its protein product is CAGWGSEGTDTQYF. Full variable domain (rest looked up from reference TRBV7-9 and TRBJ2-3): DTGVSQNPRHKITKRGQNVTFRCDPISEHNRLYWYRQTLGQGPEFLTYFQNEAQLEKSRLLSDRFSAERPKGSFSTLEIQRTEQGDSAMYLCAGWGSEGTDTQYFGPGTRLTVL.

The chain employs TRBV11-2 and TRBJ2-7; TRBD2 agrees at 13 bases. V gave up 5 bases and J gave up 1 base; unmatched junction bases: 2. CDR1 is SGHAT and CDR2 is FQNNGV in the germline V gene. This CDR3 has 15 residues. This chain's CDR3 is CASSRTSGGSYEQYF. DNA of the CDR3: TGTGCCAGCAGCAGGACTAGCGGGGGTTCCTACGAGCAGTACTTC. Variable domain in full (rest from reference TRBV11-2 and TRBJ2-7): EAGVAQSPRYKIIEKRQSVAFWCNPISGHATLYWYQQILGQGPKLLIQFQNNGVVDDSQLPKDRFSAERLKGVDSTLKIQPAKLEDSAVYLCASSRTSGGSYEQYFGPGTRLTVT.

Worth noting for this clone: A junction boundary mismatches the germline segment, possibly from a read error. The J gene is TRBJ1-2, the V gene TRBV9, with D perhaps TRBD1 (5 bases). This CDR3 is 11 amino acids long. Germline V CDR1 and CDR2: SGDLS, YYNGEE. CDR3 amino acids: CACSALGGYTF. Here the CDR3 DNA reads TGTGCCTGCAGCGCACTGGGGGGTTACACCTTC.

The chain uses TRBV6-6 and TRBJ1-2, with 8 bases fitting TRBD1. The germline gives CDR1 MNHNY, CDR2 SVGAGI (reference sequence). After removal of 4 bases from V and 3 bases from J, the junction contained 7 bases not matched to a gene. The CDR3 is 15 residues long. The CDR3 region has the DNA TGTGCCAGCAGTTCAAGGACAGGGAGAGACTATGGCTACACCTTC. Protein sequence: CASSSRTGRDYGYTF.

This sequence joins TRBV5-5 and TRBJ2-2, with D possibly being TRBD2 (6 bases). Trimming pared 5 bases from V and 2 bases from J, leaving 10 bases between. Germline assignment: CDR1 SGHKS and CDR2 YYEKEE (reference sequence). This CDR3 spans 14 amino acids. The CDR3 loop is CASRVAANTGELFF. In DNA form, the CDR3 reads TGTGCCAGCAGAGTAGCGGCAAACACCGGGGAGCTGTTTTTT.

The rearrangement uses TRBV7-9 and TRBJ1-2, with D possibly matching TRBD1 (6 bases). Trimming pared 5 bases from V and 8 bases from J, leaving 12 bases between. CDR1 and CDR2 from the germline V gene are SEHNR and FQNEAQ (reference sequence). This CDR3 comprises 12 residues. As DNA, the CDR3 is TGTGCCAGCAGCCAGGACAGTCGAGGCTACACCTTC. Translated: CASSQDSRGYTF.

The chain couples TRBV19 to TRBJ2-2; 8 bases fit TRBD1. The V gene end was trimmed by 1 base and the J gene end by 3 bases; junction bases not matched to a gene: 4. The CDR3 covers 16 residues. In germline, CDR1 is LNHDA, CDR2 SQIVND (reference sequence). The CDR3 DNA follows: TGTGCCAGTAGTATAGCAGGGGGCGTGTACACCGGGGAGCTGTTTTTT. It translates to CASSIAGGVYTGELFF.

The CDR3 protein is CASSVVASGAGEQFF. The CDR3 coding sequence is TGTGCCAGCAGCGTAGTCGCTAGCGGGGCTGGTGAGCAGTTCTTC. This chain links TRBV9 with TRBJ2-1; 9 bases are a match to TRBD2. CDR1 is SGDLS, CDR2 YYNGEE, per germline. The CDR3 has 15 amino acids. V lost 0 bases and J lost 9; bases outside the gene matches: 7.

The rearrangement joins TRBV11-2 to TRBJ1-2; 9 nucleotides align to TRBD1. From germline, CDR1 is SGHAT and CDR2 FQNNGV. CDR3 size: 16 residues. The junction had 12 bases not matched to a gene; V was cut back by 4 bases and J by 6 bases. This CDR3 reads CASSSLRWTGEHGYTF. In DNA form, the CDR3 reads TGTGCCAGCAGCTCTCTTCGCTGGACAGGGGAACATGGCTACACCTTC. The entire variable domain, with the rest obtained from reference TRBV11-2 and TRBJ1-2, is as follows: EAGVAQSPRYKIIEKRQSVAFWCNPISGHATLYWYQQILGQGPKLLIQFQNNGVVDDSQLPKDRFSAERLKGVDSTLKIQPAKLEDSAVYLCASSSLRWTGEHGYTFGSGTRLTVV.

This clone occurred once. This chain uses TRBV2 with TRBJ2-7; possible D gene TRBD1, 5 bases. V lost 4 bases to trimming and J lost 6 bases, with 13 bases between them. The germline V gene has CDR1 SNHLY and CDR2 FYNNEI. This CDR3 is built from 13 residues. The CDR3 coding sequence is TGTGCCAGCAGTGGGATTAAGACAGTCGAGCAGTACTTC. Translation: CASSGIKTVEQYF.

The CDR3 coding sequence is TGCGCCAGCAGTCATACGAGGACCCCGGGGGATACGCAGTATTTT. This codes for CASSHTRTPGDTQYF. The V and J genes are TRBV5-1 and TRBJ2-3, with TRBD2 as a possible D gene (5 bases). The CDR3 has 15 residues. Germline loops: CDR1 SGHRS, CDR2 YFSETQ. The germline V and J ends were trimmed by 5 bases and 6 bases, with 19 bases remaining between them.

The chain recombines TRBV11-2 with TRBJ2-2; a weak D match, TRBD1 (7 bases). V was shortened by 5 bases and J by 7 bases, with 14 bases between the two germline ends. The CDR3 runs 14 residues. Germline CDR1 reads SGHAT; CDR2 reads FQNNGV. This CDR3 reads CASSSGGGGGELFF. The CDR3 DNA follows: TGTGCCAGCAGCAGCGGAGGGGGCGGCGGGGAGCTGTTTTTT. The full variable domain, rest sourced from reference TRBV11-2 and TRBJ2-2, is EAGVAQSPRYKIIEKRQSVAFWCNPISGHATLYWYQQILGQGPKLLIQFQNNGVVDDSQLPKDRFSAERLKGVDSTLKIQPAKLEDSAVYLCASSSGGGGGELFFGEGSRLTVL.

V gene TRBV27 combines with J gene TRBJ2-1, with D possibly being TRBD2 (6 bases). CDR1 is MNHEY, CDR2 SMNVEV, per germline (reference sequence). Trimming left V 5 bases short and J 9 bases short, with 11 bases between. The CDR3 spans 12 residues. This CDR3 reads CASSDWRGEQFF. The CDR3 DNA reads as TGTGCCAGCAGTGACTGGAGGGGTGAGCAGTTCTTC.